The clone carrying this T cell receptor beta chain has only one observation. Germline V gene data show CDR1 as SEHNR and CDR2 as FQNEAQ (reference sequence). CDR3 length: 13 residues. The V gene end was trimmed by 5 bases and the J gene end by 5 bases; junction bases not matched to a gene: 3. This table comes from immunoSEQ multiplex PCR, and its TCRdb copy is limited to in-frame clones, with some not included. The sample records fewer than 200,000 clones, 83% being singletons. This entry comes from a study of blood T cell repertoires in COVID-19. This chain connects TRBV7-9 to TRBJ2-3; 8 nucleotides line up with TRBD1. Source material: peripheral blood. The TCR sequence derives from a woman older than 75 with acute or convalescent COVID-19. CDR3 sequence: CASSPGTGDTQYF. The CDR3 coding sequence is TGTGCCAGCAGCCCAGGGACAGGAGATACGCAGTATTTT.